Reported below is one T cell receptor (beta chain). Original processing notes: How many nucleated cells were present was estimated from reference gene primer amplification. Generated by immunoSEQ multiplex PCR, the TCRdb table keeps only in-frame clones and is missing some. The DNA was the basis for D and trimming; V, J and clone size are from that table. Altogether 75,000 to 90,000 clones are present, less than 90% being singletons, with the ten largest covering more than 9.5%. The sample comes from a study of blood T cell repertoires in COVID-19. Study-level information: Samples representing acute and convalescent COVID-19 were sourced from the United States, Italy and Spain. T cells, B-cell-depleted T cells, or PBMCs supplied cDNA or gDNA.

This TCR derives from a human donor in a cohort sampled during active COVID-19. Sequenced material: peripheral blood.

This chain's CDR3 is CASTGDRGPLNEQFF. The CDR3 DNA reads TGTGCCAGCACAGGGGACAGGGGGCCACTGAATGAGCAGTTCTTC. The V gene is TRBV4-2, the J gene TRBJ2-1; 12 positions match TRBD1. J was trimmed by 7 bases and V by 7 bases; bases with no gene match: 8. The CDR3 is made up of 15 amino acids. Germline V CDR1 and CDR2: LGHNA, YNFKEQ.